These 4 T cell receptor beta chains were sequenced from one sample in a study of blood T cell repertoires in COVID-19. Sequencing was performed with immunoSEQ multiplex PCR; in TCRdb, only in-frame clones are kept and a portion is missing. The sample yields 150,000 or so clones, almost 85% seen once. The specimen was peripheral blood. The source is a man aged 35 to 55 who had recovered from COVID-19.

The rearrangement joins TRBV18 to TRBJ2-2; D remains unclear. Per the germline V gene, CDR1 is KGHSH and CDR2 is LQKENI. V lost 5 bases and J 5 bases, leaving 9 bases between the germline ends. The CDR3 is made up of 13 amino acids. The CDR3 here is CASSKDNTGELFF. In nucleotides, the CDR3 is TGTGCCAGCTCAAAAGACAATACCGGGGAGCTGTTTTTT.

V is TRBV19 and J is TRBJ2-3; no clear D gene. V was shortened by 6 bases and J by 0 bases, with 16 bases between the two germline ends. Germline-derived CDR1 and CDR2 are LNHDA and SQIVND (reference sequence). The CDR3 contains 16 residues. CDR3 coding DNA: TGTGCCAGTAGCATTAAGTCATCGGTTAGCACAGATACGCAGTATTTT. This encodes CASSIKSSVSTDTQYF.

This chain uses TRBV6-2 or TRBV6-3 with TRBJ1-1, with D tentatively TRBD1 (5 bases). Trimming removed 6 bases at V and 0 bases at J, with 17 bases between. The V gene's germline CDR1 is MNHEY and CDR2 SVGEGT. The CDR3 sequence is 16 residues long. The CDR3 region has the DNA TGTGCCAGCAGCCACAGGCCAGGGAGGGTGAACACTGAAGCTTTCTTT. It encodes CASSHRPGRVNTEAFF.

As concerns this clone: This specimen includes other DNA sequences encoding the same CDR3. The chain recombines TRBV12-3 or TRBV12-4 with TRBJ2-1; tentative D call: TRBD2 (5 bases). This CDR3 has 12 residues. V was trimmed by 0 bases and J by 8 bases, leaving 5 bases between them. The CDR3 nucleotides read TGTGCCAGCAGTTTAGCGGGAGATGAGCAGTTCTTC. Residues: CASSLAGDEQFF.